Sequencing of this T cell receptor (beta chain) was carried out in a study of control samples from healthy donors and cancer patients. From germline, CDR1 is LNHDA and CDR2 SQIVND (reference sequence). This CDR3 is 14 amino acids long. Unmatched junction bases numbered 9, after V lost 8 bases and J lost 8 bases. TCRdb's copy holds only in-frame clones and misses some; the assay was immunoSEQ multiplex PCR. This sample has 140,000 to 150,000 clones; more than 90% occur once, and the top ten carry roughly 3.1%. The receptor's source is a man in his thirties or forties in good health. Sample: blood. The chain links TRBV19 to TRBJ1-4, with TRBD1 matching 9 bases. CDR3 sequence: CASEDRGGDEKLFF. CDR3 sequence (DNA): TGTGCCAGTGAGGACAGGGGCGGGGACGAAAAACTGTTTTTT. Drawing the rest from reference TRBV19 and TRBJ1-4, the complete variable domain is DGGITQSPKYLFRKEGQNVTLSCEQNLNHDAMYWYRQDPGQGLRLIYYSQIVNDFQKGDIAEGYSVSREKKESFPLTVTSAQKNPTAFYLCASEDRGGDEKLFFGSGTQLSVL.